Shown below are 26 T cell receptor beta chains from a single sample sequenced in a study of shared clonotypes between healthy human individuals. Naive CD8 cells comprised CD45RO-negative, CCR7-positively selected cells, excluding terminally differentiated effector memory CD45RA+ cells. Repertoires were generated with immunoSEQ multiplex PCR, while TCRdb's copy carries only in-frame clones and drops some. The data show around 650,000 clones, roughly 96% seen once. The sample was naive CD8+ T cells sorted from blood. These receptors came from a woman aged 30 to 39 in good health.

The rearrangement uses TRBV27 and TRBJ1-3; D might be TRBD1 (5 bases). The CDR3 contains 17 residues. V lost 2 bases and J lost 0, with 14 bases in between. The germline V gene encodes CDR1 MNHEY and CDR2 SMNVEV (reference sequence). CDR3 nucleotide sequence: TGTGCCAGCAGTTTACCCAACGGCAGGGACTCTGGAAACACCATATATTTT. It specifies CASSLPNGRDSGNTIYF.

The V and J genes are TRBV4-1 and TRBJ2-7; D is undetermined. V lost 0 bases and J 0 bases, leaving 9 bases between the germline ends. The V gene's germline CDR1 is MGHRA and CDR2 YSYEKL. This CDR3 spans 15 amino acids. CDR3 DNA sequence: TGCGCCAGCAGCCAAGAGATTCAAAGCTCCTACGAGCAGTACTTC. Protein sequence: CASSQEIQSSYEQYF.

This clone has only one observation. The V and J genes are TRBV9 and TRBJ2-2, with D unclear. V was cut by 0 bases and J by 3 bases, with 9 bases left in between. The CDR3 is made up of 15 amino acids. The germline V gene has CDR1 SGDLS and CDR2 YYNGEE. This CDR3 reads CASSVASGDTGELFF. In DNA form, the CDR3 reads TGTGCCAGCAGCGTAGCCTCGGGCGACACCGGGGAGCTGTTTTTT.

This rearrangement joins TRBV28 to TRBJ1-3; tentative D call: TRBD1 (5 bases). The CDR3 spans 16 residues. Trimming cost V 6 bases and J 2 bases, with 17 bases left between them. Germline V CDR1 and CDR2: MDHEN, SYDVKM. The CDR3 nucleotides are TGTGCCAGCAGCCCATTTTCGGGGGATGCTGGAAACACCATATATTTT. It specifies CASSPFSGDAGNTIYF. Full variable domain (missing parts from reference TRBV28 and TRBJ1-3): DVKVTQSSRYLVKRTGEKVFLECVQDMDHENMFWYRQDPGLGLRLIYFSYDVKMKEKGDIPEGYSVSREKKERFSLILESASTNQTSMYLCASSPFSGDAGNTIYFGEGSWLTVV.

Here the CDR3 reads CSARTGSGYGYTF. In DNA form, the CDR3 reads TGCAGCGCTCGGACAGGGAGCGGCTATGGCTACACCTTC. This rearrangement joins TRBV29-1 to TRBJ1-2; 8 bases fit TRBD1. Trimming took 7 bases from V and 4 from J; bases not matched to a gene: 8. CDR1 and CDR2 (germline): SQVTM, ANQGSEA. There are 13 residues in the CDR3.

V and J are TRBV6-5 and TRBJ1-2; D remains unclear. The CDR3 contains 12 residues. Trimming left V 5 bases short and J 1 base short, with 5 bases between. The germline gives CDR1 MNHEY, CDR2 SVGAGI. The chain's CDR3 is CASSPNNYGYTF. CDR3 nucleotides: TGTGCCAGCAGTCCGAATAACTATGGCTACACCTTC.

V gene TRBV7-9 combines with J gene TRBJ2-7; D ambiguous. Germline assignment: CDR1 SEHNR and CDR2 FQNEAQ (reference sequence). This CDR3 region has 12 residues. Trimming took 7 bases from V and 5 from J, leaving 12 bases between them. DNA of the CDR3: TGTGCCAGCACCAATGTCGTCCACGAGCAGTACTTC. Amino acid sequence: CASTNVVHEQYF. Based on the CDR3 plus reference TRBV7-9 and TRBJ2-7, the full variable domain is DTGVSQNPRHKITKRGQNVTFRCDPISEHNRLYWYRQTLGQGPEFLTYFQNEAQLEKSRLLSDRFSAERPKGSFSTLEIQRTEQGDSAMYLCASTNVVHEQYFGPGTRLTVT.

The chain couples TRBV20-1 to TRBJ2-1; D not resolved. Per the germline V gene, CDR1 is DFQATT and CDR2 is SNEGSKA (reference sequence). The CDR3 is 11 amino acids. Trimming left V 2 bases short and J 6 bases short, with 5 bases between. CDR3 in DNA: TGCAGTGCTAGAATGATCAATGAGCAGTTCTTC. Amino acid sequence: CSARMINEQFF.

V usage is TRBV5-1 and J usage is TRBJ1-2; D is perhaps TRBD1 (5 bases). The CDR3 loop spans 15 amino acids. V gave up 4 bases and J gave up 5 bases, with 18 bases separating them. Germline loops: CDR1 SGHRS, CDR2 YFSETQ. The CDR3 protein is CASSPRQGTEYGYTF. The CDR3 coding sequence is TGCGCCAGCAGCCCTCGACAAGGGACGGAGTATGGCTACACCTTC.

The chain recombines TRBV7-6 with TRBJ1-3; 11 bases align to TRBD1. With 1 base clipped from V and 0 bases from J, the junction kept 5 bases outside the gene matches. The CDR3 length is 18 residues. Germline V CDR1 and CDR2: SGHVS, FNYEAQ. This chain's CDR3 is CASSLGLGTGGSGNTIYF. CDR3 DNA: TGTGCCAGCAGCTTAGGCCTCGGGACAGGGGGCTCTGGAAACACCATATATTTT.

The CDR3 DNA follows: TGTGCCAGCAGTTCAGGCCTTCCTACCTACGAGCAGTACTTC. This codes for CASSSGLPTYEQYF. The chain carries TRBV28 and TRBJ2-7; D gene unclear. The CDR3 is made up of 14 amino acids. Trimming stripped 4 bases from V and 2 bases from J, with 12 bases between. Looked up from germline, CDR1 is MDHEN and CDR2 is SYDVKM.

V is TRBV19 and J is TRBJ2-1; tentatively, D is TRBD2 (6 bases). CDR3 length: 13 residues. V was shortened by 5 bases and J by 6 bases, with 11 bases between the two germline ends. CDR1 and CDR2 from the germline V gene are LNHDA and SQIVND (reference sequence). CDR3 sequence reads: CASSLARGNEQFF. The CDR3 region has the DNA TGTGCCAGTAGTCTAGCGAGAGGCAATGAGCAGTTCTTC.

About this clone itself: A junction end diverges from the germline sequence, so it may reflect a read error. The chain recombines TRBV9 with TRBJ2-7; D possibly corresponds to TRBD2 (7 bases). The V gene's germline CDR1 is SGDLS and CDR2 YYNGEE. CDR3 length: 12 amino acids. The CDR3 bases are TGTGCCAGCAGCGTCACAGGGAGGGGTCCAGACTTC. It translates to CASSVTGRGPDF.

Concerning this clone: Other DNA sequences in this specimen translate into the identical CDR3. V and J are TRBV27 and TRBJ2-7; 12 bases match TRBD2. The CDR3 covers 15 residues. Germline trimming cut 5 bases from V and 1 base from J; bases unmatched to any gene: 3. The germline V gene encodes CDR1 MNHEY and CDR2 SMNVEV (reference sequence). As DNA, the CDR3 is TGTGCCAGCAGTCTAGCGGGAGGGGTGTCCTACGAGCAGTACTTC. Its translation: CASSLAGGVSYEQYF.

The chain is built from TRBV19 and TRBJ2-1, with TRBD2 matching 7 bases. Trimming removed 5 bases from V and 4 bases from J; junction bases left unmatched: 8. The CDR3 loop spans 15 amino acids. The V gene's germline CDR1 is LNHDA and CDR2 SQIVND (reference sequence). CDR3 amino acids: CASSPIGGGYNEQFF. The CDR3 DNA reads as TGTGCCAGTAGTCCAATTGGGGGAGGGTACAATGAGCAGTTCTTC.

The rearrangement links TRBV6-6 to TRBJ2-7; D may be TRBD1 or TRBD2 (6 bases each). The CDR3 spans 13 residues. Germline assignment: CDR1 MNHNY and CDR2 SVGAGI (reference sequence). V was cut by 4 bases and J by 4 bases, with 11 bases left in between. The CDR3 DNA follows: TGTGCCAGCAGTTTGGGGGGCTCGTACGAGCAGTACTTC. It yields the protein CASSLGGSYEQYF.

This chain uses TRBV27 with TRBJ1-2, with D uncertain. This CDR3 is 13 amino acids long. CDR1 and CDR2 from the germline V gene are MNHEY and SMNVEV (reference sequence). V lost 2 bases and J lost 2, with 6 bases in between. CDR3 amino acids: CASSLGLNYGYTF. The CDR3 DNA sequence: TGTGCCAGCAGTTTAGGTCTAAACTATGGCTACACCTTC.

This rearrangement joins TRBV28 to TRBJ1-5, with TRBD1 matching over 7 bases. This CDR3 contains 16 residues. V gave up 2 bases and J gave up 7 bases; unmatched junction bases: 11. CDR1 is MDHEN, CDR2 SYDVKM, per germline. DNA for the CDR3: TGTGCCAGCAGTTTAGCATCAGGGGGTGGTAGGCAGCCCCAGCATTTT. This sequence encodes CASSLASGGGRQPQHF.

The rearrangement uses TRBV7-9 and TRBJ2-7; D may match TRBD1 or TRBD2 (5 bases each). The CDR3 has 13 residues. CDR1 and CDR2 (germline): SEHNR, FQNEAQ (reference sequence). The V end was cut by 6 bases, the J end by 1 base, with 10 bases between. CDR3: CASSMGVSYEQYF. CDR3 DNA: TGTGCCAGCAGTATGGGGGTGTCCTACGAGCAGTACTTC.

This CDR3 is CAISEVGQGEAFF. CDR3 coding DNA: TGTGCCATCAGTGAAGTCGGGCAGGGTGAAGCTTTCTTT. This chain uses TRBV10-3 with TRBJ1-1; perhaps TRBD1 as D (5 bases). Germline CDR1 is ENHRY and CDR2 is SYGVKD. CDR3 length equals 13 residues. V was clipped by 3 bases and J by 7 bases, with 12 bases between them.

For this clone: The same CDR3 also results from other DNA sequences found in this sample. The CDR3 coding sequence is TGTGCCAGCAGTCCAGGGGGCGGGACCGGGGAGCTGTTTTTT. Residues: CASSPGGGTGELFF. This chain links TRBV27 with TRBJ2-2, with 8 bases fitting TRBD1. The CDR3 is 14 residues long. Germline V gene sequence: CDR1 MNHEY, CDR2 SMNVEV (reference sequence). With V trimmed by 5 bases and J by 5 bases, 4 bases remained unmatched.

This rearrangement joins TRBV13 to TRBJ2-1; TRBD1 is a possible D gene (6 bases). The CDR3 has 11 residues. The V end lost 5 bases, the J end lost 9 bases, and 8 bases lay between the germline ends. Germline V CDR1 and CDR2: PRHDT, FYEKMQ (reference sequence). This CDR3 reads CASSGGGEQFF. The CDR3 DNA follows: TGTGCCAGCAGCGGGGGCGGTGAGCAGTTCTTC.

V gene TRBV27 combines with J gene TRBJ2-1; D may be TRBD1 (6 bases). The CDR3 extends over 13 amino acids. CDR1 and CDR2 (germline): MNHEY, SMNVEV (reference sequence). The ends were cut back, 8 bases at V and 8 bases at J, with 16 bases in the middle. The CDR3 loop is CASGGQGWDEQFF. The CDR3 region has the DNA TGTGCCAGCGGGGGCCAGGGCTGGGATGAGCAGTTCTTC.

The chain recombines TRBV28 with TRBJ1-4; a weak D match, TRBD1 (6 bases). Trimming removed 6 bases from V and 4 bases from J, with 12 bases in between. The CDR3 loop spans 14 amino acids. Germline values: CDR1 MDHEN, CDR2 SYDVKM. The CDR3 DNA follows: TGTGCCAGCAGGTGGGACAACCTTAATGAAAAACTGTTTTTT. It codes for CASRWDNLNEKLFF.

The chain couples TRBV6-5 to TRBJ2-5; no firm D call. Germline V CDR1 and CDR2: MNHEY, SVGAGI. CDR3 length: 13 amino acids. V was clipped by 6 bases and J by 0 bases, with 8 bases between them. CDR3 region: CASRTTDQETQYF. The DNA of the CDR3 is TGTGCCAGCAGGACGACCGACCAAGAGACCCAGTACTTC.

The chain employs TRBV27 and TRBJ2-7; possibly TRBD1 or TRBD2 for D (6 bases each). V was trimmed by 4 bases and J by 4 bases, leaving 11 bases between them. The V gene's germline CDR1 is MNHEY and CDR2 SMNVEV (reference sequence). The CDR3 contains 13 residues. CDR3 amino acids: CASSYRGGYEQYF. The CDR3, as DNA: TGTGCCAGCAGTTACCGAGGGGGGTACGAGCAGTACTTC.